This TCR beta chain was captured in a study of blood T cell repertoires in COVID-19. Study details: Material from acute and convalescent COVID-19 was sourced from the United States, Italy and Spain. Sources were T cells, B-cell-depleted T cells, or PBMCs; the material itself was cDNA or gDNA.

The CDR3 is made up of 17 amino acids. The germline V gene encodes CDR1 SGDLS and CDR2 YYNGEE. Unmatched junction bases numbered 5, after V lost 1 base and J lost 1 base. This clone has a handful of counts. Original processing methods: Nucleated cell number was recorded as an estimate derived from reference gene primer amplification. Using immunoSEQ multiplex PCR, the repertoire was profiled, and TCRdb retains in-frame clones only, with some absent. V and J calls and clone size are those listed in that table; D and trimming were worked out from the DNA. The repertoire holds some 75,000 clones, with 65% to 85% as singletons.

The sample consisted of peripheral blood. The chain uses TRBV9 and TRBJ2-2; 9 positions agree with TRBD2. The receptor was derived from a man in his forties or fifties with COVID-19, enrolled during active disease. CDR3 protein: CASSVPLAGMNTGELFF. As DNA, the CDR3 is TGTGCCAGCAGCGTACCTCTAGCGGGGATGAACACCGGGGAGCTGTTTTTT.